This T cell receptor beta chain is from a study of T cell changes during pregnancy in multiple sclerosis. V gave up 2 bases and J gave up 1 base, with 16 bases separating them. The CDR3 length is 17 residues. Measured with immunoSEQ multiplex PCR; TCRdb has only the in-frame clones, and not every one. Here the sample spans about 24,000 clones, more than 70% being singletons. J is TRBJ2-3 and V is TRBV23-1, with a weak D call TRBD2 (6 bases). TRBV23-1 is sorted into the ORF group, with uncertain function. Here the sequenced sample was CD4+ T cells from peripheral blood mononuclear cells, taken in the first trimester of pregnancy. The TCR originated in a female donor in good health, enrolled as a control in a pregnancy study. The chain's CDR3 is CASSQTSSTGGTDTQYF. The CDR3, as DNA: TGCGCCAGCAGTCAAACATCCTCAACGGGGGGCACAGATACGCAGTATTTT.